This TCR beta chain was captured in a study of T cells in Graves' hyperthyroidism and ophthalmopathy (dated by TCRdb to between 2018 and 2021). Some background on the complete study: Peripheral blood was sampled at the time of initial diagnosis, prior to any treatment. TCR V-J signatures able to tell the groups apart were searched for in a discovery cohort of 90 to 100 patients, of whom under 45 had Graves' ophthalmopathy and 57 had stable Graves' hyperthyroidism. Prospective prediction of ophthalmopathy was tested in an independent validation cohort consisting of 18 to 20 hyperthyroidism patients and more than 15 patients who later progressed to ophthalmopathy. For training and testing, the 80 to 100 patients in the discovery cohort were randomly divided in a 7:3 ratio. Thyroid tissue and blood T-cell repertoires from six Graves' hyperthyroidism patients were also compared in the study. Following sampling, methimazole starting at 30 mg daily was given to hyperthyroidism patients, and high-dose intravenous methylprednisolone was given to ophthalmopathy patients. The paper reports TCR Vbeta CDR3 sequencing of some 140 peripheral blood samples: under 45 ophthalmopathy, 75 to 80 hyperthyroidism and around 17 progressor patients.

Notes on this clonotype: Its antigen remains unidentified. Base-call qualities are not available, and no considerably larger clone is one nucleotide away.

CDR1 and CDR2, per the germline V gene, are SQVTM and ANQGSEA. Relative to germline, V is 2 bases shorter and J is 4 bases shorter, with 12 bases between their ends. The CDR3 runs 14 amino acids, cysteine and phenylalanine included. Just CDR3 DNA is preserved here, 42 bases in frame from base 1. The TCR beta CDR3 regions were amplified from RNA transcripts. The TCR CDR3 was subjected to a first round of RT-PCR using the HTBI primer set and the Qiagen OneStep RT-PCR kit. Libraries were constructed in a second round of multiplex PCR, after which size selection and purification were performed. Sequencing of the libraries was done on an Illumina HiSeq2000 using paired-end 100 bp reads. The source study handled its data this way. Raw data were processed with SOAPnuke, discarding reads with adapters, uncalled bases, mean Phred below 15, or no exact constant-primer or identifier match. COPE v1.2.5 was used to merge high-quality paired reads, and clonotypes were defined as unique nucleotide sequences. MiTCR v1.1 was used to align the clonotypes against IMGT TRBV, TRBD and TRBJ reference segments. The analysis included only V-J combinations with a frequency above 0.0001, which together covered more than 99% of the repertoires. A TCS score was defined as the ratio of F50 (clonal expansion) to E x V (chaos), with BLOSUM62-based TCRdist applied between CDR3 peptides within each V-J. Welch's t-statistics and random forest reduced roughly 530 V-J features to under 15, which were used in a naive Bayes classifier (R e1071). In-frame beta chains were kept once TCRdb had trimmed the public reads at Q25 with fastp and called clones with MiXCR. Identical CDR3 proteins give one entry, which carries the most common genes and DNA. It is TCRdb's table, rather than the study itself, that gives the V and J calls and clone size. The sample table records about half a million distinct CDR3 sequences; 20% of these occur just once. Around 50% of the sample is taken by the ten largest.

The research as a whole found: Most expanded thyroid clonotypes (frequency above 0.001) were also detected in blood, suggesting blood repertoires may reflect thyroid immune responses. Sample size was not statistically predetermined, and investigators were not blinded to group allocation. Ophthalmopathy was separated from stable hyperthyroidism by a 13 V-J signature model, with about 88% sensitivity and roughly 81% specificity obtained in cross-validation and 80%/75% obtained in testing. In validation, the model predicted progression to ophthalmopathy a median of around six months before onset, with roughly 70% sensitivity and almost 75% specificity.

Ophthalmopathy patients had moderately to severely active disease, with a Clinical Activity Score of 3 or more, a NOSPECS grade of 4 or more, and a disease duration of less than 3 months. Patients with uncontrolled infections, other autoimmune diseases, pregnancy or lactation were excluded. Diagnoses relied on clinical symptoms, serum thyroxine and TRAb, thyroid ultrasound and orbital computed tomography. PBMCs were isolated from about 9.1 ml of fresh peripheral blood by Ficoll-Paque density gradient centrifugation. Trizol reagent was used to extract total RNA, and RNA quality was then checked on an Agilent 2100 Bioanalyzer.

The chain is made from TRBV29-1 and TRBJ2-1; the D call is possibly TRBD1 or TRBD2, each sharing 5 bases. The sample consisted of blood. The sequence was collected from a man aged 35 to 55 with Graves' ophthalmopathy. For the CDR3, the sequence is CSVETEGKYNEQFF. The sequenced DNA: TGCAGCGTTGAAACTGAGGGGAAATACAATGAGCAGTTCTTC.